The T cell receptor (beta chain) under discussion was sequenced for a study of a mutant IDH1 vaccine in newly diagnosed glioma. Overall study context: Mean patient age was about 44 years; 62.5% were male and about 38% female. Every participant had undergone radiotherapy, temozolomide, or both before, and most underwent both.

Germline CDR1 reads MNHNY; CDR2 reads SVGAGI (reference sequence). The CDR3 sequence is 12 residues long. Trimming took 7 bases from V and 2 from J, leaving 8 bases between them. Only in-frame clones appear in the TCRdb table, and some are missing; sequencing was by immunoSEQ multiplex PCR. The sample includes more than 30,000 clones, around 90% of them seen just once. Time point reported: week 47, end of study. The investigators gave 300 ug of mutant IDH1 20-mer peptide in each vaccine dose, together with topical imiquimod. Patients carried new grade 3 or 4 IDH1-mutant astrocytomas lacking nuclear ATRX. Overall study results and limits: Changes in top peripheral clonotypes did not appear linked to pseudoprogression.

Worth noting for this clone: Its specificity is not known.

The sequence came from a woman aged 40 to 50 with glioma. V usage is TRBV6-6 and J usage is TRBJ2-5; the D is unclear. The specimen comprised PBMCs, sampled from a glioma patient whose treatment included an IDH1 peptide vaccine. The CDR3 DNA reads as TGTGCCAGCATGCGGCCTCAAGAGACCCAGTACTTC. Translating gives CASMRPQETQYF.